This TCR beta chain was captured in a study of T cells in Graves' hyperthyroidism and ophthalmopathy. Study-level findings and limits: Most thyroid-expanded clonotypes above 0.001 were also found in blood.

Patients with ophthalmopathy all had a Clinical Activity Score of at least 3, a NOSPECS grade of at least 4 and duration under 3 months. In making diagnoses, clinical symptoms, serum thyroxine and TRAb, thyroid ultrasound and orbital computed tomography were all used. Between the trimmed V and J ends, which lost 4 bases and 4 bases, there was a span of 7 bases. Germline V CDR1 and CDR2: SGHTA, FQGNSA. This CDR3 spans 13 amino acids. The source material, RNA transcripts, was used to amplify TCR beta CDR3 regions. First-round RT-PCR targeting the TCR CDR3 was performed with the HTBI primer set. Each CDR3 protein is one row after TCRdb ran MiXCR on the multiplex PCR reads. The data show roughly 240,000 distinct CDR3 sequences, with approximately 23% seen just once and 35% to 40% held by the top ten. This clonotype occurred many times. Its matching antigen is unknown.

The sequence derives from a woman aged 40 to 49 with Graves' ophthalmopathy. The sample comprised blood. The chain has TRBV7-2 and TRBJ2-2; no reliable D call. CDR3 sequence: CASSWVGTGELFF. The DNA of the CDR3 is TGTGCCAGCAGCTGGGTGGGCACCGGGGAGCTGTTTTTT.